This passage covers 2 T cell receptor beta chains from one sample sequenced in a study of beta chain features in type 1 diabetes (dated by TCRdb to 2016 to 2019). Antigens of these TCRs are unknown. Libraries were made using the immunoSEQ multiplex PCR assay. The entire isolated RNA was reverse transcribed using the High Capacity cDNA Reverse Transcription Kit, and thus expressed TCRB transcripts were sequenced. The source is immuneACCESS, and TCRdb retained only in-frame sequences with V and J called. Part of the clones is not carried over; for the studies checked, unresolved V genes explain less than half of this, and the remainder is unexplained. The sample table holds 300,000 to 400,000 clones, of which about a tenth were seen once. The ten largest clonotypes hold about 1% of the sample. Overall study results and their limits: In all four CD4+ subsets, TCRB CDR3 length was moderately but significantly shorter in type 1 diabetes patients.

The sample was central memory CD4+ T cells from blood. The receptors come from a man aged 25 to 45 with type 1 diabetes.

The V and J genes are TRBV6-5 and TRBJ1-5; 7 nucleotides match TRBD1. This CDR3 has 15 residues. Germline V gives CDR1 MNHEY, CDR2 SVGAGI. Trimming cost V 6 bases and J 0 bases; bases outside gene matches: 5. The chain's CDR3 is CASSLGTDSNQPQHF. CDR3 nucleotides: TGTGCCAGCAGCCTTGGGACAGATAGCAATCAGCCCCAGCATTTT.

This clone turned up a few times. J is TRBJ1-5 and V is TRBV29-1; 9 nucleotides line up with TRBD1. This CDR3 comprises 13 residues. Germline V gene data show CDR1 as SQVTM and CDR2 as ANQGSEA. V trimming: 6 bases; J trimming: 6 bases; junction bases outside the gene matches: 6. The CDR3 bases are TGCAGCGTACTGACAGGGGGTTCTCAGCCCCAGCATTTT. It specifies CSVLTGGSQPQHF. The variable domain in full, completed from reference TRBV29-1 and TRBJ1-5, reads SAVISQKPSRDICQRGTSLTIQCQVDSQVTMMFWYRQQPGQSLTLIATANQGSEATYESGFVIDKFPISRPNLTFSTLTVSNMSPEDSSIYLCSVLTGGSQPQHFGDGTRLSIL.